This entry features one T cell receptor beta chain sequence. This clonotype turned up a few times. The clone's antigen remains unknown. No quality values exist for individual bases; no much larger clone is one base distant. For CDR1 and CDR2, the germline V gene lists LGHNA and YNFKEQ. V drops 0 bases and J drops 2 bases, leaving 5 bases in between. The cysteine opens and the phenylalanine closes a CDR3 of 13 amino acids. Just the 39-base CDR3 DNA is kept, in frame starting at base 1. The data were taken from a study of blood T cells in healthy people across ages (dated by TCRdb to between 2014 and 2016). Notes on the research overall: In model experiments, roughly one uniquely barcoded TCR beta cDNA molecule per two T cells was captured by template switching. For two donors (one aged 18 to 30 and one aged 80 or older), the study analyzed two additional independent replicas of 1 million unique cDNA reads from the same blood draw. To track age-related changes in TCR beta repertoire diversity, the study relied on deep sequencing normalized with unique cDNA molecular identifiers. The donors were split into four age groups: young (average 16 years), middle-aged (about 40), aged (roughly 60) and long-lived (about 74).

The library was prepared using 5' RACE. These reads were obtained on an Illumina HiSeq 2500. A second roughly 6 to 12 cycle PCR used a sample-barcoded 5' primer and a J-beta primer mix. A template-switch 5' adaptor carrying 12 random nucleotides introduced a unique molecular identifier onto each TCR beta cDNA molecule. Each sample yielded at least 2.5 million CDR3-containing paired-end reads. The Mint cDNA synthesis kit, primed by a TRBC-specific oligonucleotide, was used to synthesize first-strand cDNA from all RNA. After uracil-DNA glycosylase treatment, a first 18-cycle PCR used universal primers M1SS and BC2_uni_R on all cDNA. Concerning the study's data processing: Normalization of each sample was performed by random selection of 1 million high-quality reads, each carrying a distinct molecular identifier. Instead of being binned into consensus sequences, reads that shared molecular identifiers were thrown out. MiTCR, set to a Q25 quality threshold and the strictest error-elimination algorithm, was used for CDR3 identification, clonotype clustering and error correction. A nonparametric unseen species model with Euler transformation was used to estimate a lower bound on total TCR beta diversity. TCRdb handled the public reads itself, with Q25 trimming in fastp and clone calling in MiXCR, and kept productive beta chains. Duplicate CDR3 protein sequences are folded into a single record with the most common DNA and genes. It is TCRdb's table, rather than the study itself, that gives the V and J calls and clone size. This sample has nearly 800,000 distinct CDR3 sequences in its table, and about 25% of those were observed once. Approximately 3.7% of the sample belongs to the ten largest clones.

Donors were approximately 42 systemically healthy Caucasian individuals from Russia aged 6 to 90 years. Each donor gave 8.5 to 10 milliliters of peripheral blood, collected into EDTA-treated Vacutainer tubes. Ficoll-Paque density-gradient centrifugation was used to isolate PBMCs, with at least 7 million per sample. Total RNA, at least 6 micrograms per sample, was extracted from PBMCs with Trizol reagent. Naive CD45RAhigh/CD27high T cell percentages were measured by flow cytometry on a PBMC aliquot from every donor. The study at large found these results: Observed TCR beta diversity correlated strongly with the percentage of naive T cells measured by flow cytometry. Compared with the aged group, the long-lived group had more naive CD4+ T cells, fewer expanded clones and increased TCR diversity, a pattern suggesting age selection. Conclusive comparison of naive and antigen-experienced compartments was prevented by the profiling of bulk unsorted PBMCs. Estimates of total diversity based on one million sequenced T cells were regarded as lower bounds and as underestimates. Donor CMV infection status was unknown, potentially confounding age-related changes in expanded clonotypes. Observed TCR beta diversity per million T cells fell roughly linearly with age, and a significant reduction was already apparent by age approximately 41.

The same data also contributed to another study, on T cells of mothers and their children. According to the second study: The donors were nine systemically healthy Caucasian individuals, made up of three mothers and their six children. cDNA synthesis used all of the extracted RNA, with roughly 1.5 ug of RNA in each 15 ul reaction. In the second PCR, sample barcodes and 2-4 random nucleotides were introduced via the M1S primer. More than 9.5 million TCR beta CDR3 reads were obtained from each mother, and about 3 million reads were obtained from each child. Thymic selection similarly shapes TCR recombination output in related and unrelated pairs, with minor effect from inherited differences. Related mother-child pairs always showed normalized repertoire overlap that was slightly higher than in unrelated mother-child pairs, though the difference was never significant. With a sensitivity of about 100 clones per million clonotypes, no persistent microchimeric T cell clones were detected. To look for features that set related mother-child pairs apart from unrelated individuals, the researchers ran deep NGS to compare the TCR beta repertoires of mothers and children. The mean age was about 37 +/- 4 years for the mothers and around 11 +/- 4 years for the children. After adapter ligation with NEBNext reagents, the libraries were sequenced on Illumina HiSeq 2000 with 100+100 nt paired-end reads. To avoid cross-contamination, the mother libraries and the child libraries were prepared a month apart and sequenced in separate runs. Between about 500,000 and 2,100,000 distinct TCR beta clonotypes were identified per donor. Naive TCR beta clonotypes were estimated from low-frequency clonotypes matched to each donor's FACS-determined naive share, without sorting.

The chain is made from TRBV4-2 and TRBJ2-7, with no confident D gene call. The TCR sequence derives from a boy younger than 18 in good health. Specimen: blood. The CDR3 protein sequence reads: CASSQDLPYEQYF. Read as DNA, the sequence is TGTGCCAGCAGCCAAGATCTCCCCTACGAGCAGTACTTC.